This T cell receptor beta chain was sequenced for a study of T cell responses to AZD1222 COVID-19 vaccine. Study-level information: Second doses that came at about 4 or about 12 weeks were put together.

Whole-study findings and limits: Nearly half of spike-specific TCRs reportedly target unmutated variant regions. Clonal diversity may have been underestimated, and the donors were mostly white British, with more females than males.

As concerns this clone: Its antigen is not identified.

V shed 3 bases and J 4 bases; nucleotides not matched to a gene: 8. From germline, CDR1 is MGHRA and CDR2 YSYEKL. This CDR3 has 16 residues. Sequencing was performed with immunoSEQ multiplex PCR; in TCRdb, only in-frame clones are kept and a portion is missing. The sample has some 110,000 clones; around nine tenths are singletons. The origin of this receptor is an adult in good health. The rearrangement uses TRBV4-1 and TRBJ1-2; 10 bases match TRBD1. Sample: peripheral blood, taken on day 0 of AZD1222 vaccination. CDR3 amino acids: CASSQAGTGAFYGYTF. CDR3 bases: TGCGCCAGCAGCCAGGCCGGGACAGGGGCCTTCTATGGCTACACCTTC.